Shown below are 25 T cell receptor beta chains from a single sample sequenced in a study of molecular identifiers for immune sequencing clone quantification. TCRdb reprocessed the PCR reads via MiXCR and lists one record per CDR3 protein. The data show 350,000 or so distinct CDR3 sequences, with about a fifth seen just once and approximately 0.83% held by the top ten. Sequenced material: naive CD8+ T cells from blood, with Jurkat cell RNA spiked in. Noted subset: FACS-sorted CD8+CD4-CCR7+CD45RA+ naive T cells. These receptors originate from a human donor in good health. Some libraries in this study had Jurkat cell RNA spiked in.

Note on this clonotype: A much larger clone differs by one base, so this may be a read error. The chain couples TRBV14 to TRBJ2-2; possibly TRBD1 for D (5 bases). The length of the CDR3 is 18 residues. The germline V gene encodes CDR1 SGHDN and CDR2 FVKESK. With 7 bases removed from V and 0 bases from J, the gap between germline ends came to 21 bases. The CDR3 region is CASNHLQGYQSNTGELFF. The CDR3, as DNA: TGTGCCAGCAACCACCTTCAGGGCTATCAGTCGAACACCGGGGAGCTGTTTTTT.

The chain links TRBV19 to TRBJ2-3, with 13 bases that match TRBD2. The CDR3 runs to 20 residues. The germline V gene encodes CDR1 LNHDA and CDR2 SQIVND (reference sequence). J lost 4 bases, V lost 7 bases, and 20 bases had no gene match. DNA of the CDR3: TGTGCCAGTAATCCTCATCTCTCCGGGACTAGCGGGATCCTTGCAGATACGCAGTATTTT. As protein: CASNPHLSGTSGILADTQYF. The variable domain in full, with the rest retrieved from reference TRBV19 and TRBJ2-3, is DGGITQSPKYLFRKEGQNVTLSCEQNLNHDAMYWYRQDPGQGLRLIYYSQIVNDFQKGDIAEGYSVSREKKESFPLTVTSAQKNPTAFYLCASNPHLSGTSGILADTQYFGPGTRLTVL.

In this sample, this clonotype turned up many times. The chain employs TRBV9 and TRBJ2-2, with TRBD1 identical over 8 bases. CDR1 and CDR2 (germline): SGDLS, YYNGEE. With V trimmed by 3 bases and J by 0 bases, 4 bases remained unmatched. This CDR3 is built from 16 residues. The CDR3 region is CASSGGQAANTGELFF. DNA of the CDR3: TGTGCCAGCAGCGGGGGACAGGCCGCGAACACCGGGGAGCTGTTTTTT.

This clonotype appeared many times. The chain recombines TRBV27 with TRBJ2-7; no clear D. V lost 2 bases and J lost 3, with 11 bases in between. The germline V gene encodes CDR1 MNHEY and CDR2 SMNVEV (reference sequence). CDR3 length equals 14 residues. CDR3 sequence: CASSLSGRSYEQYF. The CDR3 DNA sequence: TGTGCCAGCAGTTTAAGTGGCCGCAGCTACGAGCAGTACTTC.

This clonotype was picked up many times. The CDR3 bases are TGTGCCAGCAGTCCCATGGGACAGGGTGAAATCTCCCGTGGCTACACCTTC. Translated, it gives CASSPMGQGEISRGYTF. The J gene is TRBJ1-2, the V gene TRBV28; TRBD1 aligns across 9 bases. Germline-derived CDR1 and CDR2 are MDHEN and SYDVKM. The CDR3 totals 17 residues. The J segment lost 7 bases and the V segment lost 5 bases, leaving 17 bases of the junction unmatched.

The CDR3, as DNA: TGTGCCAGTAGTACCCCGACAGGGGATAAAGCTTTCTTT. This codes for CASSTPTGDKAFF. The gene calls are TRBV19 and TRBJ1-1, with 8 bases matching TRBD1. The V and J ends lost 4 bases and 9 bases, in that order; junction bases with no gene match: 7. The V gene's germline CDR1 is LNHDA and CDR2 SQIVND (reference sequence). The CDR3 spans 13 residues.

There are a few counts of this clonotype. The rearrangement links TRBV27 to TRBJ2-7; D perhaps matches TRBD1 (5 bases). The germline V gene has CDR1 MNHEY and CDR2 SMNVEV (reference sequence). Trimming stripped 6 bases from V and 3 bases from J, with 24 bases between. The CDR3 is 17 residues long. The CDR3 reads CASSPNTITGQNYEQYF. In nucleotides, the CDR3 is TGTGCCAGCAGCCCGAATACCATTACAGGACAAAACTACGAGCAGTACTTC.

The chain combines TRBV5-4 with TRBJ2-3; 11 bases map to TRBD2. V gave up 3 bases and J gave up 4 bases; unmatched junction bases: 13. CDR3 length: 18 residues. Germline loops: CDR1 SGHNT, CDR2 YYREEE (reference sequence). CDR3 sequence reads: CASSSTSLAGVGADTQYF. CDR3 coding DNA: TGTGCCAGCAGCTCTACCTCACTAGCGGGAGTAGGGGCAGATACGCAGTATTTT.

This clonotype was recorded a few times. The J gene is TRBJ2-3, the V gene TRBV4-3, with TRBD1 matching 8 bases. CDR1 is LGHNA, CDR2 YSLEER, per germline. The CDR3 contains 17 residues. J lost 6 bases, V lost 0 bases, and 11 bases had no gene match. CDR3 bases: TGCGCCAGCAGCCAAGAAGGCCGGGGTACAGGGGGGGATACGCAGTATTTT. Translated, it gives CASSQEGRGTGGDTQYF.

About this clonotype itself: A much larger clone is a single base away; this may be a read error. The V gene is TRBV29-1, the J gene TRBJ2-7; 7 bases align to TRBD2. Germline lookup yields CDR1 SQVTM and CDR2 ANQGSEA. This CDR3 spans 15 amino acids. The CDR3 spells CSVVSPGGLSYEQHF. The CDR3 DNA reads TGCAGCGTTGTTTCACCGGGAGGACTGAGCTACGAGCAGCACTTC.

This clonotype was picked up many times. The rearrangement joins TRBV7-9 to TRBJ2-3; perhaps TRBD1 as D (6 bases). The ends were cut back, 5 bases at V and 6 bases at J, with 9 bases in the middle. CDR1 and CDR2 (germline): SEHNR, FQNEAQ (reference sequence). The CDR3 is made up of 12 amino acids. CDR3: CASSQGPDTQYF. Here the CDR3 DNA reads TGTGCCAGCAGCCAGGGGCCGGATACGCAGTATTTT.

This clonotype was detected ten times or more. V and J are TRBV7-9 and TRBJ1-5; 10 bases align to TRBD1. The CDR3 length is 17 residues. V was clipped by 6 bases and J by 5 bases; unmatched bases: 13. CDR1 and CDR2 from the germline V gene are SEHNR and FQNEAQ (reference sequence). CDR3 protein: CASRFLRDRGPDQPQHF. CDR3 nucleotide sequence: TGTGCCAGCAGGTTCCTACGTGACAGGGGGCCCGATCAGCCCCAGCATTTT. Complete variable domain (other parts from reference TRBV7-9 and TRBJ1-5): DTGVSQNPRHKITKRGQNVTFRCDPISEHNRLYWYRQTLGQGPEFLTYFQNEAQLEKSRLLSDRFSAERPKGSFSTLEIQRTEQGDSAMYLCASRFLRDRGPDQPQHFGDGTRLSIL.

This clonotype occurred a few times. V is TRBV2 and J is TRBJ2-7; tentatively, D is TRBD1 (5 bases). Germline V gene data show CDR1 as SNHLY and CDR2 as FYNNEI. The CDR3 has 14 residues. Between the trimmed V and J ends, which lost 1 base and 4 bases, there was a span of 11 bases. The DNA of the CDR3 is TGTGCCAGCAGTGAAGAGGGGTCCACGTACGAGCAGTACTTC. Translation gives CASSEEGSTYEQYF.

This clonotype was seen repeatedly, ten times or more. The chain has TRBV7-2 and TRBJ2-5; D gene uncertain. Germline values: CDR1 SGHTA, CDR2 FQGNSA. V was trimmed by 5 bases and J by 1 base, leaving 11 bases between them. The CDR3 is 14 residues long. The CDR3 loop reads CASSLGMGQETQYF. The CDR3, as DNA: TGTGCCAGCAGCCTGGGAATGGGCCAAGAGACCCAGTACTTC. Using reference TRBV7-2 and TRBJ2-5 for the parts outside the CDR3, the full variable domain is GAGVSQSPSNKVTEKGKDVELRCDPISGHTALYWYRQSLGQGLEFLIYFQGNSAPDKSGLPSDRFSAERTGGSVSTLTIQRTQQEDSAVYLCASSLGMGQETQYFGPGTRLLVL.

Regarding this clonotype: A junction boundary mismatches the germline segment, possibly from a read error. This chain links TRBV9 with TRBJ2-7; 9 positions agree with TRBD1. Germline V CDR1 and CDR2: SGDLS, YYNGEE. The CDR3 has 14 amino acids. The chain's CDR3 is CAGSTGTGPYEQYF. The CDR3 bases are TGTGCCGGCAGCACCGGGACAGGGCCCTACGAGCAGTACTTC.

This clonotype was detected ten times or more. V is TRBV28 and J is TRBJ1-1; a weak D match, TRBD1 (6 bases). Trimming cost V 5 bases and J 0 bases, with 13 bases left between them. Germline lookup yields CDR1 MDHEN and CDR2 SYDVKM. The CDR3 is 15 residues long. The CDR3 DNA is TGTGCCAGCAGTAGCAGGGGACTTTTGAACACTGAAGCTTTCTTT. It is translated as CASSSRGLLNTEAFF. The entire variable domain, with the rest obtained from reference TRBV28 and TRBJ1-1, is as follows: DVKVTQSSRYLVKRTGEKVFLECVQDMDHENMFWYRQDPGLGLRLIYFSYDVKMKEKGDIPEGYSVSREKKERFSLILESASTNQTSMYLCASSSRGLLNTEAFFGQGTRLTVV.

This clonotype was seen at least ten times. V is TRBV6-2 or TRBV6-3 and J is TRBJ1-5; TRBD1 aligns across 8 bases. V lost 6 bases, J lost 0 bases, and 13 bases stayed unmatched. The germline CDR1 and CDR2 sequences are MNHEY and SVGEGT. The CDR3 is 18 residues long. The CDR3 DNA sequence: TGTGCCAGCAGCTTCCCGGGACAGGAGATTTATAGCAATCAGCCCCAGCATTTT. Protein sequence: CASSFPGQEIYSNQPQHF.

This clonotype was found once. A read error may explain this, as a much larger clone is one base away. The chain links TRBV19 to TRBJ1-1, with D possibly being TRBD1 (6 bases). Per the germline V gene, CDR1 is LNHDA and CDR2 is SQIVND (reference sequence). The CDR3 extends over 14 amino acids. CDR3 DNA: TGTGCCAGTAGTCCCTTCACAGGGAGCACTGAAACTTTCTTT. Encoded protein: CASSPFTGSTETFF.

CDR3 in amino acids: CASSPDMGLTYEQYF. CDR3 nucleotides: TGCGCCAGCAGCCCTGACATGGGGCTGACCTACGAGCAGTACTTC. The V call is TRBV5-1, the J call TRBJ2-7; a weak D match, TRBD1 (5 bases). CDR3 length: 15 residues. V lost 4 bases and J 2 bases, leaving 16 bases between the germline ends. CDR1 and CDR2 (germline): SGHRS, YFSETQ.

This clonotype was counted a few times. The chain couples TRBV4-1 to TRBJ2-2; either TRBD1 or TRBD2 may fit D (6 bases each). Trimming pared 0 bases from V and 5 bases from J, leaving 16 bases between. Germline values: CDR1 MGHRA, CDR2 YSYEKL. There are 17 residues in the CDR3. This chain's CDR3 is CASSQDWIQGRTGELFF. The CDR3 nucleotides read TGCGCCAGCAGCCAAGATTGGATCCAGGGGAGGACCGGGGAGCTGTTTTTT.

The J gene is TRBJ2-3, the V gene TRBV12-3 or TRBV12-4; TRBD1 might be the D (5 bases). The length of the CDR3 is 17 residues. The V end was cut by 4 bases, the J end by 2 bases, with 19 bases between. The CDR3 coding sequence is TGTGCCAGCAGTTACCAGGCAGGGTTATATTTCACAGATACGCAGTATTTT. Protein sequence: CASSYQAGLYFTDTQYF.

This clonotype came up many times. This chain connects TRBV2 to TRBJ2-5; TRBD1 agrees at 7 bases. Germline loops: CDR1 SNHLY, CDR2 FYNNEI. V shed 6 bases and J 1 base; nucleotides not matched to a gene: 5. This CDR3 is built from 14 residues. The CDR3: CASSSRTGQETQYF. In nucleotides, the CDR3 is TGTGCCAGCAGCTCTCGGACAGGCCAAGAGACCCAGTACTTC.

The table lists this clonotype with a few counts. The chain recombines TRBV3-1 with TRBJ2-7; D is possibly TRBD1 (5 bases). The CDR3 covers 17 residues. Germline CDR1 is LGHDT and CDR2 is YNNKEL (reference sequence). V was trimmed by 4 bases and J by 3 bases, leaving 22 bases between them. The CDR3 DNA sequence: TGTGCCAGCAGCCCAGGGCATTCAAGGACGGAGAGCTACGAGCAGTACTTC. Protein product: CASSPGHSRTESYEQYF.

On this clonotype: The junction departs from the called germline gene at one end, perhaps through a read error. The chain uses TRBV19 and TRBJ2-1; D is unclear. Germline CDR1 reads LNHDA; CDR2 reads SQIVND (reference sequence). CDR3 length: 16 residues. The CDR3: CVSSPFSDPPNNEQFF. In DNA form, the CDR3 reads TGTGTCAGTAGTCCTTTTTCAGACCCCCCGAACAATGAGCAGTTCTTC.

As to this clonotype: At one boundary the junction diverges from the germline segment, which might be a read error. The V call is TRBV12-3 or TRBV12-4, the J call TRBJ2-1, with TRBD1 as a possible D gene (6 bases). The CDR3 has 13 residues. The CDR3, as DNA: TGTGCCAGCACCCTCCCACAGGGTCCTGAGCAGCTCTTC. Residues: CASTLPQGPEQLF.